These T cell receptor beta chains were read from a single sample in a study of CD8 T cells in Susac syndrome. TCRdb redid the calling of the immunoSEQ multiplex PCR reads with MiXCR, one entry per CDR3 protein. Of approximately 80,000 distinct CDR3 sequences in the sample, roughly 94% were seen once. Sequencing input: CD8+ T cells from PBMCs. The receptor set was obtained from a human donor with Susac syndrome. The CDR3 runs from the conserved cysteine through the conserved F or W. A D gene is named only where the DNA matches it firmly. Expanded clones get a size class; other rows say once, few or many, or leave the size out.

CDR3 protein,CDR3 DNA,clone size,V gene,D gene,CDR3 length,J gene
CASSLGPRDREGYTF,TGTGCCAGCAGTTTGGGCCCCCGGGACAGGGAGGGCTACACCTTC,-,TRBV27,TRBD1,15,TRBJ1-2
CASSVSQASHEQYF,TGTGCCAGTAGTGTATCACAGGCTAGCCACGAGCAGTACTTC,-,TRBV19,-,14,TRBJ2-7
CASRLTGGHEAFF,TGTGCCAGCAGGTTGACAGGGGGCCATGAAGCTTTCTTT,-,TRBV14,TRBD1,13,TRBJ1-1
CSVVWGEAKNIQYF,TGCAGCGTTGTCTGGGGGGAAGCCAAAAACATTCAGTACTTC,-,TRBV29-1,-,14,TRBJ2-4
CASSSGTGANYGYTF,TGTGCCAGCAGCTCCGGGACGGGAGCTAACTATGGCTACACCTTC,-,TRBV7-8,-,15,TRBJ1-2
CASSLVGQPPESEQFF,TGCGCCAGCAGCTTGGTAGGGCAGCCCCCCGAAAGCGAGCAGTTCTTC,-,TRBV5-1,-,16,TRBJ2-1
CASSSNPGLASDTQYF,TGTGCCAGCAGTTCGAATCCGGGACTAGCCTCAGATACGCAGTATTTT,-,TRBV27,TRBD2,16,TRBJ2-3
CSARDNGLAGDHTGELFF,TGCAGTGCTAGAGATAATGGTTTAGCGGGGGACCACACCGGGGAGCTGTTTTTT,-,TRBV20-1,TRBD2,18,TRBJ2-2
CASSFGTSPYNEQFF,TGTGCCAGCAGCTTCGGGACTAGCCCTTACAATGAGCAGTTCTTC,-,TRBV7-9,TRBD2,15,TRBJ2-1
CASSEALGLYQETQYF,TGTGCCAGCAGTGAAGCGCTCGGATTGTACCAAGAGACCCAGTACTTC,-,TRBV6-1,-,16,TRBJ2-5
CASSVTSGTEAFF,TGTGCCAGCAGTGTAACCAGCGGCACTGAAGCTTTCTTT,-,TRBV14,-,13,TRBJ1-1
CASSLPITDTQYF,TGTGCCAGCAGTTTACCAATCACAGATACGCAGTATTTT,-,TRBV12-3/TRBV12-4,-,13,TRBJ2-3
CSASRTSGGPTYEQYF,TGCAGTGCTAGTAGGACTAGCGGGGGCCCTACCTACGAGCAGTACTTC,-,TRBV20-1,TRBD2,16,TRBJ2-7
CASSHGQEGGNTIYF,TGTGCCAGCAGCCATGGACAAGAAGGTGGAAACACCATATATTTT,-,TRBV9,-,15,TRBJ1-3
CASSQDWSGYEQYF,TGTGCCAGCAGCCAAGATTGGTCCGGCTACGAGCAGTACTTC,-,TRBV14,-,14,TRBJ2-7
CSARPFSTGWTEAFF,TGCAGTGCTAGACCGTTTTCTACAGGGTGGACTGAAGCTTTCTTT,-,TRBV20-1,-,15,TRBJ1-1
CSASDGRGYEQYF,TGCAGTGCTTCGGACGGTCGGGGCTACGAGCAGTACTTC,-,TRBV20-1,-,13,TRBJ2-7
CATSRLGGLSSGANVLTF,TGTGCCACCAGCAGACTTGGGGGTTTGAGCTCTGGGGCCAACGTCCTGACTTTC,-,TRBV15,-,18,TRBJ2-6
CASSQDNSKETQYF,TGCGCCAGCAGCCAAGATAACAGCAAAGAGACCCAGTACTTC,-,TRBV4-3,-,14,TRBJ2-5
CASFPGTGYVQPQHF,TGTGCCAGCTTCCCCGGGACAGGGTACGTTCAGCCCCAGCATTTT,-,TRBV6-6,TRBD1,15,TRBJ1-5
CSVEGAGVGYEQYF,TGCAGCGTTGAAGGGGCAGGGGTAGGCTACGAGCAGTACTTC,-,TRBV29-1,-,14,TRBJ2-7
CASSLVAPKADTQYF,TGTGCCAGCAGCTTAGTGGCACCTAAGGCAGATACGCAGTATTTT,-,TRBV7-2,-,15,TRBJ2-3
CASSLEGRLGQYF,TGTGCCAGCAGTTTAGAGGGGAGGTTGGGGCAGTACTTC,-,TRBV12-3/TRBV12-4,-,13,TRBJ2-7
CASSLADMDRTYEQYF,TGCGCCAGCAGCTTGGCCGATATGGACAGGACCTACGAGCAGTACTTC,-,TRBV5-1,TRBD1,16,TRBJ2-7
CASSGTVTSYEQYF,TGTGCCAGCAGCGGGACAGTTACTTCCTACGAGCAGTACTTC,-,TRBV7-8,TRBD1,14,TRBJ2-7
CASSAGTSSFTLHF,TGTGCCAGCAGTGCCGGGACGTCGAGTTTTACCCTCCACTTT,-,TRBV27,-,14,TRBJ1-6
CASSPDLRGEETQYF,TGTGCCAGCAGCCCAGACTTGAGGGGTGAAGAGACCCAGTACTTC,once,TRBV7-3,-,15,TRBJ2-5
CASSLGDRGDHTQYF,TGTGCCAGCAGCTTAGGGGACAGGGGAGATCATACGCAGTATTTT,-,TRBV13,TRBD1,15,TRBJ2-3
CASSVEPRNPFSGANVLTF,TGTGCCAGCAGCGTAGAACCGCGAAACCCCTTCTCTGGGGCCAACGTCCTGACTTTC,-,TRBV9,-,19,TRBJ2-6
CASSSLQGAPQETQYF,TGTGCCAGCAGCAGTTTACAGGGGGCGCCCCAAGAGACCCAGTACTTC,-,TRBV7-9,TRBD1,16,TRBJ2-5
CASSSPNEQFF,TGTGCCAGCAGCTCCCCTAATGAGCAGTTCTTC,-,TRBV7-9,-,11,TRBJ2-1
CASKEDRRYEQYF,TGTGCCAGCAAGGAAGACAGGAGATACGAGCAGTACTTC,once,TRBV2,-,13,TRBJ2-7
CASWGTEAFF,TGTGCCAGCTGGGGGACTGAAGCTTTCTTT,-,TRBV19,-,10,TRBJ1-1
CASSEGPANREAFF,TGTGCCAGCAGTGAAGGGCCAGCCAACCGTGAAGCTTTCTTT,-,TRBV6-1,-,14,TRBJ1-1
CASSLGRGYYEQYF,TGTGCCAGCAGCCTCGGCAGGGGGTACTACGAGCAGTACTTC,-,TRBV5-4,TRBD1,14,TRBJ2-7
CASSLELNQPQHF,TGTGCCAGCAGCTTGGAACTCAATCAGCCCCAGCATTTT,-,TRBV5-6,-,13,TRBJ1-5
CAWMETNEQFF,TGTGCCTGGATGGAAACCAATGAGCAGTTCTTC,-,TRBV30,-,11,TRBJ2-1
CSVGGVEQGAEEQYF,TGCAGCGTTGGCGGTGTGGAACAGGGGGCCGAAGAGCAGTACTTC,-,TRBV29-1,TRBD1,15,TRBJ2-7
CASSYATGNPYNEQFF,TGTGCCAGCAGTTACGCTACAGGGAACCCCTACAATGAGCAGTTCTTC,-,TRBV6-5,-,16,TRBJ2-1
CAWEVVETQYF,TGTGCCTGGGAAGTGGTAGAGACCCAGTACTTC,-,TRBV30,-,11,TRBJ2-5
CSATLGGGPLNEQFF,TGCAGTGCCACCTTGGGCGGGGGGCCGCTCAATGAGCAGTTCTTC,-,TRBV20-1,TRBD2,15,TRBJ2-1
CAWTLNTEAFF,TGTGCCTGGACCTTGAACACTGAAGCTTTCTTT,-,TRBV30,-,11,TRBJ1-1
CASSLGGNYEQYF,TGTGCCAGCAGCTTGGGGGGGAACTACGAGCAGTACTTC,-,TRBV7-9,TRBD2,13,TRBJ2-7
CASSPYSGAQETQYF,TGTGCCAGCAGCCCTTATAGCGGGGCCCAAGAGACCCAGTACTTC,-,TRBV9,TRBD2,15,TRBJ2-5
CASSVGGTAYGYTF,TGTGCCAGCAGCGTAGGAGGGACGGCTTATGGCTACACCTTC,-,TRBV9,-,14,TRBJ1-2